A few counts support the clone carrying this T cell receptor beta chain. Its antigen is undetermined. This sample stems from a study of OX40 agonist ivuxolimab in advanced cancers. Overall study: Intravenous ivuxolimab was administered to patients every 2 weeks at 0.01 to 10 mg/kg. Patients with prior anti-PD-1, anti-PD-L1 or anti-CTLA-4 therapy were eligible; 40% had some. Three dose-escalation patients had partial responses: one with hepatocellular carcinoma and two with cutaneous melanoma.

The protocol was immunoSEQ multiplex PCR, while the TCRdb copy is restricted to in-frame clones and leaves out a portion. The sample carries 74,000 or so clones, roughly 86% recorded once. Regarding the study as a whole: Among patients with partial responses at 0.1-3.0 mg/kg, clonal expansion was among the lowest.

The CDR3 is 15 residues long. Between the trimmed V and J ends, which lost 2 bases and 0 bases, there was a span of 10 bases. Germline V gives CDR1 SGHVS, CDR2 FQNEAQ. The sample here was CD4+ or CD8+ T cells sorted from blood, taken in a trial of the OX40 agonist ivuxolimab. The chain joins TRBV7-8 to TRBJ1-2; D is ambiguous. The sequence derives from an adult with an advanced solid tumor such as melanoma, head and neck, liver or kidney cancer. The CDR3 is CASSLREAANYGYTF. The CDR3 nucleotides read TGTGCCAGCAGCTTAAGAGAAGCAGCTAACTATGGCTACACCTTC. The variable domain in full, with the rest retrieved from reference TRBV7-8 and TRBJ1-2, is GAGVSQSPRYKVAKRGQDVALRCDPISGHVSLFWYQQALGQGPEFLTYFQNEAQLDKSGLPSDRFFAERPEGSVSTLKIQRTQQEDSAVYLCASSLREAANYGYTFGSGTRLTVV.